The next 6 T cell receptor beta chains were all read from a single sample in a study of T cell repertoires in cytomegalovirus infection. What these receptors recognize is not known. MiXCR, applied by TCRdb to the reads, yields one record per CDR3 protein. This table holds fewer than 1,000,000 distinct CDR3 sequences, about a third found once. The sample was cultured CD8+ T cells from PBMCs, taken from culture after CMV antigen stimulation. Every receptor here comes from a human donor in good health (CMV status not recorded). Some clones in this sample may be carry-over from other donors' samples.

This clonotype has just a few counts. This chain connects TRBV7-9 to TRBJ2-1, with D maybe TRBD1 (5 bases). CDR3 length: 14 residues. Per germline, CDR1 SEHNR and CDR2 FQNEAQ (reference sequence). V shed 7 bases and J shed 4 bases, with 14 bases lying between them. The CDR3 is CASTPAGRYNEQFF. The CDR3 DNA follows: TGTGCCAGCACCCCGGCAGGGCGGTACAATGAGCAGTTCTTC.

The rearrangement uses TRBV10-3 and TRBJ2-5, with 9 bases fitting TRBD2. This CDR3 is 15 amino acids long. Trimming cost V 2 bases and J 2 bases; bases outside gene matches: 3. Germline loops: CDR1 ENHRY, CDR2 SYGVKD. The CDR3 region has the DNA TGTGCCATCAGTGAGCCCAGCGGGGGGCAAGAGACCCAGTACTTC. Its translation is CAISEPSGGQETQYF.

This clonotype was observed at least ten times. Relative to the germline gene, one junction end is altered; a read error may explain this. The CDR3 DNA reads TGTGCCTGCAGCTCCCTTGAAGCTGAAGCTTTCTTT. It codes for CACSSLEAEAFF. This chain connects TRBV7-8 to TRBJ1-1, with D hard to call. CDR3 size: 12 residues. Germline V gene sequence: CDR1 SGHVS, CDR2 FQNEAQ.

The chain recombines TRBV9 with TRBJ1-5; no clear D. V gave up 0 bases and J gave up 6 bases, with 13 bases separating them. The CDR3 totals 15 residues. Germline lookup yields CDR1 SGDLS and CDR2 YYNGEE. CDR3 region: CASSVDIGGGQPQHF. Written as DNA, the CDR3 is TGTGCCAGCAGCGTAGACATTGGCGGCGGTCAGCCCCAGCATTTT.

This chain connects TRBV19 to TRBJ2-1; 12 nucleotides match TRBD2. The V gene end was trimmed by 8 bases and the J gene end by 2 bases; junction bases not matched to a gene: 13. The length of the CDR3 is 18 residues. Germline CDR1 reads LNHDA; CDR2 reads SQIVND (reference sequence). As DNA, the CDR3 is TGTGCCAGTTCAGGGCTAGCGGGGGGGCCCCACACCTACAATGAGCAGTTCTTC. Translation: CASSGLAGGPHTYNEQFF.

This clonotype was recorded many times. The chain recombines TRBV27 with TRBJ1-5; maybe TRBD1 (5 bases). Germline V gene data show CDR1 as MNHEY and CDR2 as SMNVEV (reference sequence). The V end was cut by 3 bases, the J end by 1 base, with 16 bases between. This CDR3 has 17 residues. This CDR3 is CASSFFSGKRSNQPQHF. CDR3 nucleotide sequence: TGTGCCAGCAGTTTTTTCTCAGGGAAGAGGAGCAATCAGCCCCAGCATTTT.